A selection of T cell receptor beta chains follows, all from one sample in a study of blood T cell repertoires in COVID-19. Measured with immunoSEQ multiplex PCR; TCRdb has only the in-frame clones, and not every one. Among hundreds of thousands of clones listed, around 92% were seen once. Source material: peripheral blood. These receptors were taken from a woman aged 25 to 39 with COVID-19, enrolled during active disease. Both conserved end residues are part of each CDR3. D genes are given only for firm matches. Clone size, where shown, is once, few, many, or a class for clones that have expanded.

CDR3 DNA: TGCGCCAGCAGGGGTATGCTAGCGGAAAACATAAACAATGAGCAGTTCTTC; CDR3 protein: CASRGMLAENINNEQFF; D gene: TRBD2; J gene: TRBJ2-1; V gene: TRBV4-1; clone size: -
CDR3 DNA: TGTGCCAGTACCACGACAGGGTCCATTAACTATGGCTACACCTTC; CDR3 protein: CASTTTGSINYGYTF; D gene: TRBD1; J gene: TRBJ1-2; V gene: TRBV19; clone size: -
CDR3 DNA: TGTGCCAGCAGCAAAGCTGGGCGGGAGCCCAACAATGAGCAGTTCTTC; CDR3 protein: CASSKAGREPNNEQFF; D gene: TRBD2; J gene: TRBJ2-1; V gene: TRBV7-2; clone size: -
CDR3 DNA: TGTGCCAGCAGCTCCCGTACTGAAGCTTTCTTT; CDR3 protein: CASSSRTEAFF; D gene: -; J gene: TRBJ1-1; V gene: TRBV11-3; clone size: -
CDR3 DNA: TGTGCCAGCAGCCAAGAGTTTAGCGGGGGGACAGAGCAGTTCTTC; CDR3 protein: CASSQEFSGGTEQFF; D gene: TRBD2; J gene: TRBJ2-1; V gene: TRBV4-2; clone size: -
CDR3 DNA: TGTGCCAGCAGCTCCCAAGGGGACAGGGGGAGCACAGATACGCAGTATTTT; CDR3 protein: CASSSQGDRGSTDTQYF; D gene: TRBD1; J gene: TRBJ2-3; V gene: TRBV13; clone size: -
CDR3 DNA: TGTGCCAGCAGTTTAAGCTTTTATGGCTACACCTTC; CDR3 protein: CASSLSFYGYTF; D gene: -; J gene: TRBJ1-2; V gene: TRBV12-3/TRBV12-4; clone size: -
CDR3 DNA: TGTGCCAGCAACCCGGGACAGGGATTTGCACCCCTCCACTTT; CDR3 protein: CASNPGQGFAPLHF; D gene: TRBD1; J gene: TRBJ1-6; V gene: TRBV7-2; clone size: -
CDR3 DNA: TGTGCCAGCAGCCAACAGGGGGTTGTGTATGGCTACACCTTC; CDR3 protein: CASSQQGVVYGYTF; D gene: TRBD1; J gene: TRBJ1-2; V gene: TRBV28; clone size: once
CDR3 DNA: TGTGCCAGCTCACCAATCAGGGAAGAGACCCAGTACTTC; CDR3 protein: CASSPIREETQYF; D gene: -; J gene: TRBJ2-5; V gene: TRBV18; clone size: -
CDR3 DNA: TGCGCCAGCAATGAGGGTGGGGAGACCCAGTACTTC; CDR3 protein: CASNEGGETQYF; D gene: -; J gene: TRBJ2-5; V gene: TRBV5-1; clone size: -
CDR3 DNA: TGTGCCGGTCTTTCGGGACAGGGCAATCAGCCCCAGCATTTT; CDR3 protein: CAGLSGQGNQPQHF; D gene: TRBD1; J gene: TRBJ1-5; V gene: TRBV6-5; clone size: -
CDR3 DNA: TGCGCCAGCAGCCAAGCGCCTAGCGGGGGTCCTAACAATGAGCAGTTCTTC; CDR3 protein: CASSQAPSGGPNNEQFF; D gene: TRBD2; J gene: TRBJ2-1; V gene: TRBV4-3; clone size: -
CDR3 DNA: TGTGCCAGCAGCCAAACCTACGACACGGACAATGAGCAGTTCTTC; CDR3 protein: CASSQTYDTDNEQFF; D gene: -; J gene: TRBJ2-1; V gene: TRBV3-1/TRBV3-2; clone size: -
CDR3 DNA: TGCGCCAGCAGCCATGCAGGACTGACGGGGGGGCCTTACGAGCAGTACTTC; CDR3 protein: CASSHAGLTGGPYEQYF; D gene: TRBD2; J gene: TRBJ2-7; V gene: TRBV4-3; clone size: -
CDR3 DNA: TGTGCCAGCAGTGAATGGAGGGAAACCTACACTGAAGCTTTCTTT; CDR3 protein: CASSEWRETYTEAFF; D gene: -; J gene: TRBJ1-1; V gene: TRBV6-1; clone size: -
CDR3 DNA: TGCGCCAGCAGCCCGGGGGTTAGGGGCCACAATGAGCAGTTCTTC; CDR3 protein: CASSPGVRGHNEQFF; D gene: -; J gene: TRBJ2-1; V gene: TRBV5-1; clone size: -
CDR3 DNA: TGTGCCAGCAGTGAAGGGCACAATGAGCAGTTCTTC; CDR3 protein: CASSEGHNEQFF; D gene: -; J gene: TRBJ2-1; V gene: TRBV25-1; clone size: -
CDR3 DNA: TGTGCCAGCAGCTTTTTAGCGGATCAGAAAGAGACCCAGTACTTC; CDR3 protein: CASSFLADQKETQYF; D gene: -; J gene: TRBJ2-5; V gene: TRBV7-2; clone size: few
CDR3 DNA: TGTGCCAGCAGCCAAGCAGACAGGGGACCCCATAATTCACCCCTCCACTTT; CDR3 protein: CASSQADRGPHNSPLHF; D gene: TRBD1; J gene: TRBJ1-6; V gene: TRBV3-1/TRBV3-2; clone size: -
CDR3 DNA: TGTGCCAGCAGCTACGGACAGGGGAGGGACACTGAAGCTTTCTTT; CDR3 protein: CASSYGQGRDTEAFF; D gene: TRBD1; J gene: TRBJ1-1; V gene: TRBV7-8; clone size: -
CDR3 DNA: TGCAGCGCCAGAAGGCTAGCGGAGGGTACAGATACGCAGTATTTT; CDR3 protein: CSARRLAEGTDTQYF; D gene: TRBD2; J gene: TRBJ2-3; V gene: TRBV29-1; clone size: once
CDR3 DNA: TGTGCCAGTAGTACCCGGGACAGAAACTATGGCTACACCTTC; CDR3 protein: CASSTRDRNYGYTF; D gene: TRBD1; J gene: TRBJ1-2; V gene: TRBV19; clone size: -
CDR3 DNA: TGTGCCAGCAGCTTACAGGGGGCGAGAGATACGCAGTATTTT; CDR3 protein: CASSLQGARDTQYF; D gene: TRBD1; J gene: TRBJ2-3; V gene: TRBV7-9; clone size: once
CDR3 DNA: TGTGCCATCAGCGGGACAGTCAACGGGGAGACCCAGTACTTC; CDR3 protein: CAISGTVNGETQYF; D gene: TRBD1; J gene: TRBJ2-5; V gene: TRBV10-3; clone size: -
CDR3 DNA: TGTGCCAGTAGCCGGGGGGGGGCCTACAATGAGCAGTTCTTC; CDR3 protein: CASSRGGAYNEQFF; D gene: TRBD2; J gene: TRBJ2-1; V gene: TRBV19; clone size: -
CDR3 DNA: TGTGCCAGCAGTGAACCCCAAGCTGGGAGACAGGCCTTTTTT; CDR3 protein: CASSEPQAGRQAFF; D gene: -; J gene: TRBJ2-3; V gene: TRBV25-1; clone size: once
CDR3 DNA: TGTGCCAGCAGCTTAGAAGGACAGGGCTACAATGAGCAGTTCTTC; CDR3 protein: CASSLEGQGYNEQFF; D gene: TRBD1; J gene: TRBJ2-1; V gene: TRBV7-2; clone size: -
CDR3 DNA: TGTGCCAGCAGCCAGCGGACAGTGTGGAACAATCAGCCCCAGCATTTT; CDR3 protein: CASSQRTVWNNQPQHF; D gene: -; J gene: TRBJ1-5; V gene: TRBV3-1/TRBV3-2; clone size: -
CDR3 DNA: TGTGCCAGCAGCCTTCGGACTAGCGGGAAAAACGCCTACAATGAGCAGTTCTTC; CDR3 protein: CASSLRTSGKNAYNEQFF; D gene: TRBD2; J gene: TRBJ2-1; V gene: TRBV5-4; clone size: -
CDR3 DNA: TGTGCCAGCAGCCAAGGACAGGGGGCATACAATGAGCAGTTCTTC; CDR3 protein: CASSQGQGAYNEQFF; D gene: TRBD1; J gene: TRBJ2-1; V gene: TRBV3-1/TRBV3-2; clone size: once
CDR3 DNA: TGTGCCAGCAGCCCTGGACAGGGTCAAAACTATGGCTACACCTTC; CDR3 protein: CASSPGQGQNYGYTF; D gene: TRBD1; J gene: TRBJ1-2; V gene: TRBV7-6; clone size: -
CDR3 DNA: TGCGCCAGCAGCCAAGAACCAGCGGGAGGGCCTCATACGCAGTATTTT; CDR3 protein: CASSQEPAGGPHTQYF; D gene: TRBD2; J gene: TRBJ2-3; V gene: TRBV4-1; clone size: -
CDR3 DNA: TGTGCCAGCAGGCGAGGGGGCGGCAATCAGCCCCAGCGTTTT; CDR3 protein: CASRRGGGNQPQRF; D gene: TRBD1; J gene: TRBJ1-5; V gene: TRBV6-5; clone size: -
CDR3 DNA: TGTGCCAGTATGAGTAGCGGGGGGGCCGGGGAGACCCAGTACTTC; CDR3 protein: CASMSSGGAGETQYF; D gene: TRBD2; J gene: TRBJ2-5; V gene: TRBV19; clone size: -
CDR3 DNA: TGTGCCAGCAGCTCTTCCGAACAGGGCCGAAATAATCAGCCCCAGCATTTT; CDR3 protein: CASSSSEQGRNNQPQHF; D gene: -; J gene: TRBJ1-5; V gene: TRBV28; clone size: -
CDR3 DNA: TGTGCCAGCAGCCCAAAGACAGTGCCAACTAATGAAAAACTGTTTTTT; CDR3 protein: CASSPKTVPTNEKLFF; D gene: -; J gene: TRBJ1-4; V gene: TRBV5-5; clone size: -
CDR3 DNA: TGTGCCTTAGGTGGGGCGGGACAGTACCGCAATGAGCAGTTCTTC; CDR3 protein: CALGGAGQYRNEQFF; D gene: -; J gene: TRBJ2-1; V gene: TRBV7-2; clone size: -
CDR3 DNA: TGTGCCAGCTCACTGGTCCCTAGCGGGGGGGCGGATGACTACACAGATACGCAGTATTTT; CDR3 protein: CASSLVPSGGADDYTDTQYF; D gene: TRBD2; J gene: TRBJ2-3; V gene: TRBV18; clone size: -
CDR3 DNA: TGTGCCAGCAGTGACCCTGGACTAGCAGGTGAGCAGTTCTTC; CDR3 protein: CASSDPGLAGEQFF; D gene: TRBD2; J gene: TRBJ2-1; V gene: TRBV6-1; clone size: -
CDR3 DNA: TGTGCCAGTGGTTCGGGGGGGCTTTCTAATTCACCCCTCCACTTT; CDR3 protein: CASGSGGLSNSPLHF; D gene: -; J gene: TRBJ1-6; V gene: TRBV19; clone size: -
CDR3 DNA: TGTGCCAGCAGCCAAGGAGCGGCTAGCGGGAGCAGGTGGGGGTTCGGGGTTCTGGAGACCCAGTACTTC; CDR3 protein: CASSQGAASGSRWGFGVLETQYF; D gene: TRBD2; J gene: TRBJ2-5; V gene: TRBV3-1/TRBV3-2; clone size: -
CDR3 DNA: TGTGCCAGCAGCTTGAGGGGGAGAACTGACACCGGGGAGCTGTTTTTT; CDR3 protein: CASSLRGRTDTGELFF; D gene: -; J gene: TRBJ2-2; V gene: TRBV11-1; clone size: -
CDR3 DNA: TGTGCCAGCAGGGGGAGTCAGACAGGGCAAGAGACCCAGTACTTC; CDR3 protein: CASRGSQTGQETQYF; D gene: TRBD1; J gene: TRBJ2-5; V gene: TRBV28; clone size: -
CDR3 DNA: TGTGCCAGTAGTGGGGACAGGGTCTCTGGAAACACCATATATTTT; CDR3 protein: CASSGDRVSGNTIYF; D gene: TRBD1; J gene: TRBJ1-3; V gene: TRBV19; clone size: few
CDR3 DNA: TGCAGCGTTGAAGAAGGAGGGACAGGTTACTACAATGAGCAGTTCTTC; CDR3 protein: CSVEEGGTGYYNEQFF; D gene: TRBD1; J gene: TRBJ2-1; V gene: TRBV29-1; clone size: -
CDR3 DNA: TGTGCCAGCAGCTTAGCGGGGGGGCCTGTCGATACGCAGTATTTT; CDR3 protein: CASSLAGGPVDTQYF; D gene: -; J gene: TRBJ2-3; V gene: TRBV7-9; clone size: -
CDR3 DNA: TGCGCCAGCAGTCAATCGTCCAGGGGGCTAAAGATGAGAACTGAAGCTTTCTTT; CDR3 protein: CASSQSSRGLKMRTEAFF; D gene: TRBD1; J gene: TRBJ1-1; V gene: TRBV23-1; clone size: once
CDR3 DNA: TGCGCCAGCAGCCTCAATACAGGGGGAGATACGCAGTATTTT; CDR3 protein: CASSLNTGGDTQYF; D gene: TRBD1; J gene: TRBJ2-3; V gene: TRBV5-1; clone size: -
CDR3 DNA: TGTGCCATCAGTGAAGGACAGGGCGGTGAAAAACTGTTTTTT; CDR3 protein: CAISEGQGGEKLFF; D gene: TRBD1; J gene: TRBJ1-4; V gene: TRBV10-3; clone size: -
CDR3 DNA: TGTGCCACCAGTGATTGGACAGATACAGATACGCAGTATTTT; CDR3 protein: CATSDWTDTDTQYF; D gene: -; J gene: TRBJ2-3; V gene: TRBV24-1; clone size: -
CDR3 DNA: TGTGCCAGCAGCCAAGCCGGGAACGGCCATGAAAAACTGTTTTTT; CDR3 protein: CASSQAGNGHEKLFF; D gene: -; J gene: TRBJ1-4; V gene: TRBV3-1/TRBV3-2; clone size: -
CDR3 DNA: TGTGCCACCAGTAACCGACAGGGGAGTAGCAATCAGCCCCAGCATTTT; CDR3 protein: CATSNRQGSSNQPQHF; D gene: TRBD1; J gene: TRBJ1-5; V gene: TRBV24-1; clone size: -